Below, 24 T cell receptor beta chains from the same sample are listed, as sequenced in a study of shared clonotypes between healthy human individuals. Assay used: immunoSEQ multiplex PCR; TCRdb lists only in-frame clones, some missing. The table shows a few million clones, with over 85% occurring only once. Sequenced: naive CD4+ T cells from PBMCs. Sample subset: CD45RA+ positively selected. All receptors derive from a man in his late teens or twenties in good health. Some clones in this sample may be carry-over from other donors' samples.

The chain recombines TRBV5-4 with TRBJ1-3; D is undetermined. Looked up from germline, CDR1 is SGHNT and CDR2 is YYREEE (reference sequence). Trimming pared 4 bases from V and 2 bases from J, leaving 10 bases between. This CDR3 is 14 amino acids long. The CDR3 spells CASSPVGAGNTIYF. In DNA form, the CDR3 reads TGTGCCAGCAGCCCGGTCGGGGCTGGAAACACCATATATTTT.

The CDR3 DNA reads TGTGCCAGCAGTGAAGCGCGTTGGGGAGGGGCGTCGCGCTACACCTTC. It is translated as CASSEARWGGASRYTF. The chain has TRBV2 and TRBJ1-2, with D perhaps matching TRBD1 (5 bases). Per germline, CDR1 SNHLY and CDR2 FYNNEI. CDR3 length: 16 amino acids. V lost 0 bases, J lost 9 bases, and 20 bases lay in between.

This clone occurred a few times. The chain couples TRBV6-5 to TRBJ1-1, with D perhaps TRBD1 (5 bases). Germline V CDR1 and CDR2: MNHEY, SVGAGI. Trimming removed 6 bases from V and 9 bases from J, with 14 bases in between. This CDR3 has 12 amino acids. The CDR3 region is CASSDTGLQAFF. The CDR3 DNA is TGTGCCAGCAGCGACACGGGGCTTCAAGCTTTCTTT.

The V call is TRBV25-1, the J call TRBJ2-1, with 9 bases lining up with TRBD2. The V gene's germline CDR1 is MGHDK and CDR2 SYGVNS. V dropped 8 bases and J dropped 5; count of bases not matched to a gene: 13. The CDR3 consists of 16 residues. CDR3 loop: CASSPGGAGGHNEQFF. DNA of the CDR3: TGTGCCAGCTCCCCGGGGGGAGCGGGAGGACACAATGAGCAGTTCTTC.

The V call is TRBV2, the J call TRBJ2-2; 8 nucleotides align to TRBD1. The length of the CDR3 is 14 residues. J lost 4 bases, V lost 7 bases, and 5 bases had no gene match. CDR1 and CDR2 from the germline V gene are SNHLY and FYNNEI. The CDR3 sequence: CASTKDRVTGELFF. CDR3 nucleotide sequence: TGTGCCAGCACTAAGGACAGGGTCACCGGGGAGCTGTTTTTT.

V gene TRBV28 combines with J gene TRBJ2-1; 7 bases map to TRBD2. Germline loops: CDR1 MDHEN, CDR2 SYDVKM. The CDR3 is 16 residues long. The V gene end was trimmed by 7 bases and the J gene end by 5 bases; junction bases not matched to a gene: 14. The chain's CDR3 is CASTSLGASGHNEQFF. The CDR3 nucleotides are TGTGCCAGCACTAGCCTCGGGGCTAGCGGACACAATGAGCAGTTCTTC. The variable domain in full, with the rest retrieved from reference TRBV28 and TRBJ2-1, is DVKVTQSSRYLVKRTGEKVFLECVQDMDHENMFWYRQDPGLGLRLIYFSYDVKMKEKGDIPEGYSVSREKKERFSLILESASTNQTSMYLCASTSLGASGHNEQFFGPGTRLTVL.

The chain recombines TRBV28 with TRBJ2-5; 8 bases are shared with TRBD1. Germline CDR1 and CDR2: MDHEN and SYDVKM. V lost 6 bases, J lost 4 bases, and 7 bases stayed unmatched. The CDR3 extends over 14 amino acids. CDR3 sequence reads: CASRPAGGTETQYF. CDR3 nucleotides: TGTGCCAGCAGGCCCGCAGGGGGCACAGAGACCCAGTACTTC.

The genes are TRBV5-1 and TRBJ2-7, with 11 bases aligning to TRBD1. The CDR3 has 15 residues. J lost 3 bases, V lost 5 bases, and 7 bases had no gene match. Germline CDR1 is SGHRS and CDR2 is YFSETQ. The CDR3 protein is CASSRRGQGDYEQYF. The CDR3 coding sequence is TGCGCCAGCAGTCGTCGGGGACAGGGGGACTACGAGCAGTACTTC.

This clone has a handful of counts. The V call is TRBV7-9, the J call TRBJ1-1; D unclear. The CDR3 loop spans 16 amino acids. V lost 6 bases, J lost 2 bases, and 19 bases lay in between. Germline assignment: CDR1 SEHNR and CDR2 FQNEAQ (reference sequence). The CDR3 DNA reads TGTGCCAGCAGTACGTACACGGACCGGAGAAACACTGAAGCTTTCTTT. Translating it yields CASSTYTDRRNTEAFF.

This chain connects TRBV11-1 to TRBJ2-7, with 11 bases lining up with TRBD2. Germline V gene sequence: CDR1 SGHAT, CDR2 FQDESV (reference sequence). The CDR3 length is 19 residues. J lost 2 bases, V lost 5 bases, and 17 bases had no gene match. CDR3 DNA: TGTGCCAGCAGCCGGGACAGCTCACCGGGACTAGCGGCAACCTACGAGCAGTACTTC. Residues: CASSRDSSPGLAATYEQYF.

The J gene is TRBJ1-5, the V gene TRBV19; 9 positions match TRBD1. With V trimmed by 3 bases and J by 8 bases, 8 bases remained unmatched. Looked up from germline, CDR1 is LNHDA and CDR2 is SQIVND (reference sequence). The CDR3 consists of 15 residues. The CDR3 region is CASSIPGQGLKPQHF. As DNA, the CDR3 is TGTGCCAGTAGTATTCCGGGACAGGGTTTGAAGCCCCAGCATTTT.

The V and J genes are TRBV6-1 and TRBJ2-7; 10 positions match TRBD1. Trimming took 5 bases from V and 2 from J; bases not matched to a gene: 6. CDR3 length equals 15 residues. Per the germline V gene, CDR1 is MNHNS and CDR2 is SASEGT. CDR3 nucleotide sequence: TGTGCCAGCAGTCCCCGACAGGGGGCGACCTACGAGCAGTACTTC. Amino acid sequence: CASSPRQGATYEQYF.

The J gene is TRBJ1-2, the V gene TRBV18; D uncertain. The V and J ends lost 2 bases and 0 bases respectively, with 7 bases between them. Per the germline V gene, CDR1 is KGHSH and CDR2 is LQKENI. This CDR3 has 14 amino acids. The CDR3 bases are TGTGCCAGCTCACCAGTCCTCGCTAACTATGGCTACACCTTC. It encodes CASSPVLANYGYTF.

V is TRBV28 and J is TRBJ2-5; D might be TRBD2 (6 bases). The CDR3 runs 13 residues. The germline CDR1 and CDR2 sequences are MDHEN and SYDVKM. V was trimmed by 10 bases and J by 5 bases, leaving 17 bases between them. CDR3 nucleotide sequence: TGTGCCACCGGGAGAGAGGTTGGGGAGACCCAGTACTTC. Translation gives CATGREVGETQYF.

V and J are TRBV5-1 and TRBJ1-1; perhaps TRBD1 as D (6 bases). The germline CDR1 and CDR2 sequences are SGHRS and YFSETQ. CDR3 length equals 13 residues. The V end was cut by 4 bases, the J end by 13 bases, with 20 bases between. CDR3 sequence reads: CASSTGGLKPCFF. DNA of the CDR3: TGCGCCAGCAGCACCGGGGGCCTGAAGCCGTGTTTCTTT.

The V and J genes are TRBV6-4 and TRBJ2-3; D ambiguous. Trimming cost V 2 bases and J 4 bases, with 13 bases left between them. Germline V gives CDR1 MRHNA, CDR2 SNTAGT. The length of the CDR3 is 15 residues. The CDR3 DNA follows: TGTGCCAGCAGTGACGGGGTGTTCGGCGCAGATACGCAGTATTTT. Its protein is CASSDGVFGADTQYF.

The chain uses TRBV5-1 and TRBJ2-2, with D maybe TRBD2 (5 bases). The V and J ends lost 0 bases and 5 bases respectively, with 8 bases between them. Germline loops: CDR1 SGHRS, CDR2 YFSETQ. The CDR3 runs 14 residues. The CDR3 bases are TGCGCCAGCAGCTTGGCCAGCGGAACCGGGGAGCTGTTTTTT. Translating gives CASSLASGTGELFF.

The J gene is TRBJ1-2, the V gene TRBV7-8; no clear D. V was clipped by 1 base and J by 8 bases, with 20 bases between them. Germline-derived CDR1 and CDR2 are SGHVS and FQNEAQ. The CDR3 totals 16 residues. The CDR3 coding sequence is TGTGCCAGCAGCTTAGGACCCAACGTGAGAACTGGGGGCTACACCTTC. Protein: CASSLGPNVRTGGYTF.

V is TRBV12-5 and J is TRBJ1-1; possible D gene TRBD1, 5 bases. Germline CDR1 is LGHNT and CDR2 is FRNRAP. This CDR3 is 17 amino acids long. The ends were cut back, 6 bases at V and 1 base at J, with 21 bases in the middle. The CDR3 bases are TGTGCTAGTGGCCCTCGGCAGGGCCAGAATGGGAACACTGAAGCTTTCTTT. Residues: CASGPRQGQNGNTEAFF.

This chain uses TRBV19 with TRBJ2-7; D is ambiguous. This CDR3 comprises 13 residues. From germline, CDR1 is LNHDA and CDR2 SQIVND (reference sequence). V lost 6 bases and J 0 bases, leaving 9 bases between the germline ends. CDR3 DNA sequence: TGTGCCAGTAGCTTCCTCGACTCCTACGAGCAGTACTTC. Its protein is CASSFLDSYEQYF.

The chain couples TRBV6-6 to TRBJ2-1, with D unclear. V gave up 5 bases and J gave up 1 base, with 12 bases separating them. The CDR3 totals 15 residues. The V gene's germline CDR1 is MNHNY and CDR2 SVGAGI (reference sequence). The CDR3 DNA reads TGTGCCAGCAGTATCGGTAGGTGGTCCTACAATGAGCAGTTCTTC. It translates to CASSIGRWSYNEQFF.

This chain connects TRBV27 to TRBJ1-5; 9 bases line up with TRBD1. After removal of 5 bases from V and 5 bases from J, the junction contained 7 bases not matched to a gene. The V gene's germline CDR1 is MNHEY and CDR2 SMNVEV (reference sequence). The CDR3 runs to 15 residues. The CDR3 DNA follows: TGTGCCAGCAGTCCAGGAGGACAGGGGCATCAGCCCCAGCATTTT. This sequence encodes CASSPGGQGHQPQHF.

The chain has TRBV5-4 and TRBJ1-2, with D maybe TRBD1 (5 bases). The length of the CDR3 is 14 residues. Per the germline V gene, CDR1 is SGHNT and CDR2 is YYREEE (reference sequence). Trimming pared 5 bases from V and 5 bases from J, leaving 16 bases between. The CDR3 reads CASRPTGTSYGYTF. In DNA, the CDR3 is TGTGCCAGCAGACCCACCGGGACCTCTTATGGCTACACCTTC.

This chain joins TRBV27 and TRBJ1-1; weak D call: TRBD1 (5 bases). Germline CDR1 MNHEY, CDR2 SMNVEV (reference sequence). Deletions cut 1 base from V and 8 bases from J, with 11 bases between. This CDR3 region has 13 residues. CDR3 amino acids: CASSLFRGPEAFF. DNA of the CDR3: TGTGCCAGCAGTTTATTCCGGGGACCCGAAGCTTTCTTT.